These 24 T cell receptor beta chains share one sample of origin, sequenced in a study of T cell clonotyping in hematopoietic cell transplantation. TCRdb's copy holds only in-frame clones and misses some; the assay was immunoSEQ multiplex PCR. The sample carries tens of thousands of clones, more than 70% recorded once. Time point in this sample: recipient sample about 28 days before transplant, after cytoreduction. This sample comprised peripheral blood mononuclear cells, obtained before stem cell transplant. Source of these receptors: a middle-aged man with myelodysplastic syndrome. Some clones in this sample may be carry-over from other donors' samples.

In this sample, this clone turned up once. The CDR3 DNA sequence: TGTGCCAGCAGCTTGAATGGAATTTATAGCAATCAGCCCCAGCATTTT. Translated, it gives CASSLNGIYSNQPQHF. The rearrangement links TRBV5-6 to TRBJ1-5, with no clear D. The CDR3 spans 16 residues. Germline CDR1 and CDR2: SGHDT and YYEEEE. Trimming left V 1 base short and J 0 bases short, with 11 bases between.

V gene TRBV7-2 combines with J gene TRBJ2-1; TRBD2 is a possible D gene (5 bases). The germline CDR1 and CDR2 sequences are SGHTA and FQGNSA. The length of the CDR3 is 14 residues. V shed 5 bases and J shed 1 base, with 9 bases lying between them. CDR3 amino acids: CASSERRSYNEQFF. The CDR3 DNA reads as TGTGCCAGCAGCGAACGGAGGTCCTACAATGAGCAGTTCTTC.

The chain carries TRBV28 and TRBJ1-6; D gene unclear. Germline-derived CDR1 and CDR2 are MDHEN and SYDVKM. The V end was cut by 6 bases, the J end by 16 bases, with 13 bases between. There are 11 residues in the CDR3. The chain's CDR3 is CASRLSRVLHF. In DNA form, the CDR3 reads TGTGCCAGCAGGCTCTCCCGGGTACTCCACTTT.

The chain recombines TRBV19 with TRBJ2-1, with 10 bases fitting TRBD1. CDR1 LNHDA and CDR2 SQIVND come from the germline V gene (reference sequence). The CDR3 has 15 residues. J was trimmed by 8 bases and V by 5 bases; bases with no gene match: 9. CDR3: CASSSRDRGFDEQFF. CDR3 coding DNA: TGTGCCAGTAGTTCCCGGGACAGGGGTTTTGATGAGCAGTTCTTC.

This clone has only a few counts. V usage is TRBV6-4 and J usage is TRBJ1-6; D call uncertain. Trimming shortened V by 8 bases and J by 0 bases, and 11 bases separated the two germline ends. This CDR3 comprises 15 residues. Germline V CDR1 and CDR2: MRHNA, SNTAGT. The CDR3 DNA follows: TGTGCCAGCCAGCGGTCGAGCTCCTATAATTCACCCCTCCACTTT. Its protein product is CASQRSSSYNSPLHF.

The chain uses TRBV28 and TRBJ1-5; TRBD1 is a possible D gene (6 bases). The germline CDR1 and CDR2 sequences are MDHEN and SYDVKM. V was trimmed by 6 bases and J by 0 bases, leaving 15 bases between them. CDR3 length: 16 amino acids. The CDR3 protein is CASSWDIGGSNQPQHF. The CDR3 DNA sequence: TGTGCCAGCAGCTGGGACATCGGCGGTAGCAATCAGCCCCAGCATTTT. Based on the CDR3 plus reference TRBV28 and TRBJ1-5, the full variable domain is DVKVTQSSRYLVKRTGEKVFLECVQDMDHENMFWYRQDPGLGLRLIYFSYDVKMKEKGDIPEGYSVSREKKERFSLILESASTNQTSMYLCASSWDIGGSNQPQHFGDGTRLSIL.

The V call is TRBV28, the J call TRBJ2-7; 9 bases map to TRBD1. This CDR3 is 15 amino acids long. CDR1 and CDR2 (germline): MDHEN, SYDVKM. The junction had 10 bases not matched to a gene; V was cut back by 3 bases and J by 7 bases. CDR3 in amino acids: CASSLLGQGQGEQYF. The CDR3 DNA is TGTGCCAGCAGTTTGTTGGGACAGGGCCAAGGAGAGCAGTACTTC.

This clone has a handful of counts. This rearrangement joins TRBV28 to TRBJ2-7; perhaps TRBD1 as D (5 bases). In germline, CDR1 is MDHEN, CDR2 SYDVKM. V dropped 6 bases and J dropped 3 bases, with 9 bases sitting between them. The CDR3 runs to 12 residues. The CDR3 nucleotides read TGTGCCAGCAGCTCCACAGGCTACGAGCAGTACTTC. Protein: CASSSTGYEQYF.

V and J are TRBV27 and TRBJ2-7; D is ambiguous. This CDR3 comprises 15 residues. Germline CDR1 MNHEY, CDR2 SMNVEV (reference sequence). V dropped 0 bases and J dropped 3 bases, with 12 bases sitting between them. The DNA of the CDR3 is TGTGCCAGCAGTTTATCTATCGACGTACTCTACGAGCAGTACTTC. Translation: CASSLSIDVLYEQYF.

The chain recombines TRBV6-5 with TRBJ2-3; 9 bases are a match to TRBD1. V was clipped by 8 bases and J by 5 bases; unmatched bases: 8. Germline CDR1 MNHEY, CDR2 SVGAGI. The CDR3 contains 14 residues. The CDR3 sequence: CASQDRGGGDTQYF. CDR3 sequence (DNA): TGTGCCAGCCAGGACAGGGGCGGTGGAGATACGCAGTATTTT.

The chain recombines TRBV6-1 with TRBJ1-2, with 8 bases matching TRBD1. V lost 2 bases to trimming and J lost 4 bases; unmatched junction nucleotides: 3. Germline CDR1 MNHNS, CDR2 SASEGT. This CDR3 has 14 residues. CDR3 region: CASSERTGSYGYTF. Written as DNA, the CDR3 is TGTGCCAGCAGTGAAAGGACAGGGTCCTATGGCTACACCTTC.

CDR3 bases: TGTGCCAGCAGTGAAAGGAGGGCCTATGGCTACACCTTC. This translates into CASSERRAYGYTF. The chain uses TRBV25-1 and TRBJ1-2; D ambiguous. Germline V gene sequence: CDR1 MGHDK, CDR2 SYGVNS. V gave up 2 bases and J gave up 4 bases, with 8 bases separating them. CDR3 length: 13 residues.

This sequence joins TRBV7-8 and TRBJ1-6, with TRBD1 matching over 7 bases. The CDR3 extends over 14 amino acids. Trimming cost V 5 bases and J 10 bases; bases outside gene matches: 8. Per the germline V gene, CDR1 is SGHVS and CDR2 is FQNEAQ. The CDR3 is CASSTNRGNSPLHF. The CDR3 nucleotides are TGTGCCAGCAGCACCAACAGGGGAAACTCACCCCTCCACTTT.

Only a few counts were recorded for this clone. The chain combines TRBV7-8 with TRBJ2-5; D is ambiguous. CDR1 and CDR2 (germline): SGHVS, FQNEAQ. The length of the CDR3 is 12 residues. V lost 5 bases to trimming and J lost 5 bases, with 9 bases between them. The CDR3 region is CASSVGFETQYF. CDR3 in DNA: TGTGCCAGCAGCGTAGGCTTTGAGACCCAGTACTTC.

The J gene is TRBJ2-7, the V gene TRBV2; 8 bases match TRBD1. The CDR3 extends over 14 amino acids. V gave up 7 bases and J gave up 1 base; unmatched junction bases: 6. Germline values: CDR1 SNHLY, CDR2 FYNNEI. CDR3 sequence: CASNPDRASYEQYF. CDR3 in DNA: TGTGCCAGCAATCCGGACAGGGCTTCCTACGAGCAGTACTTC.

This clone was seen only once. The V call is TRBV2, the J call TRBJ1-2, with D hard to call. Germline V gene lookup returns CDR1 SNHLY and CDR2 FYNNEI. CDR3 size: 13 residues. V lost 4 bases, J lost 4 bases, and 10 bases lay in between. CDR3: CASSAGTVYGYTF. The CDR3 DNA reads TGTGCCAGCAGTGCCGGCACCGTCTATGGCTACACCTTC.

This chain connects TRBV9 to TRBJ2-7; D call uncertain. The V gene lost 0 bases and the J gene lost 3 bases, with 13 bases spanning the gap. There are 15 residues in the CDR3. Looked up from germline, CDR1 is SGDLS and CDR2 is YYNGEE. This chain's CDR3 is CASSVDPAGVYEQYF. DNA of the CDR3: TGTGCCAGCAGCGTAGACCCAGCCGGAGTCTACGAGCAGTACTTC.

V is TRBV28 and J is TRBJ2-1, with 8 bases lining up with TRBD2. The germline V gene encodes CDR1 MDHEN and CDR2 SYDVKM. The trim removed 4 bases at V and 6 bases at J, leaving 11 bases unmatched. The CDR3 is 16 amino acids. CDR3 residues: CASSSPRGGLLNEQFF. In nucleotides, the CDR3 is TGTGCCAGCAGTTCCCCACGGGGGGGCCTCCTCAATGAGCAGTTCTTC.

J is TRBJ1-1 and V is TRBV29-1, with 9 bases fitting TRBD1. The germline CDR1 and CDR2 sequences are SQVTM and ANQGSEA. The CDR3 length is 14 residues. Trimming took 6 bases from V and 4 from J; bases not matched to a gene: 9. CDR3 bases: TGCAGCGTCCGACAGGGGGGGAGTGGCACTGAAGCTTTCTTT. Translation gives CSVRQGGSGTEAFF.

The genes are TRBV29-1 and TRBJ1-1; 11 bases map to TRBD1. The CDR3 totals 14 residues. The V gene's germline CDR1 is SQVTM and CDR2 ANQGSEA. Trimming took 5 bases from V and 4 from J; bases not matched to a gene: 6. CDR3 sequence (DNA): TGCAGCGTTACCCGGGGACAGGGGGGCACTGAAGCTTTCTTT. It translates to CSVTRGQGGTEAFF.

The genes are TRBV6-5 and TRBJ2-6; D is uncertain. Germline V gene sequence: CDR1 MNHEY, CDR2 SVGAGI. CDR3 size: 14 residues. Trimming removed 2 bases from V and 0 bases from J, with 2 bases in between. The CDR3 loop is CASSYNSGANVLTF. CDR3 nucleotide sequence: TGTGCCAGCAGTTACAACTCTGGGGCCAACGTCCTGACTTTC.

The chain combines TRBV2 with TRBJ2-7; 14 bases are shared with TRBD2. V shed 6 bases and J 3 bases; nucleotides not matched to a gene: 1. This CDR3 is 14 amino acids long. Germline V CDR1 and CDR2: SNHLY, FYNNEI. CDR3 sequence: CASRGTSGGYEQYF. CDR3 bases: TGTGCCAGCAGAGGGACTAGCGGGGGCTACGAGCAGTACTTC.

This clone was recorded a few times. CDR3 sequence reads: CASSWAGTTYEQYF. The CDR3 DNA sequence: TGTGCCAGCAGTTGGGCCGGGACAACTTACGAGCAGTACTTC. The chain is built from TRBV27 and TRBJ2-7; D perhaps matches TRBD1 (6 bases). The CDR3 totals 14 residues. V lost 4 bases, J lost 4 bases, and 14 bases lay in between. Germline loops: CDR1 MNHEY, CDR2 SMNVEV (reference sequence).

The chain has TRBV30 and TRBJ1-3, with D possibly TRBD1 on 5 matching bases. Germline CDR1 and CDR2: GTSNPN and SVGIG (reference sequence). With 4 bases removed from V and 0 bases from J, the gap between germline ends came to 10 bases. The CDR3 length is 14 residues. CDR3 bases: TGTGCCTGGACGGGGGGAAACTCTGGAAACACCATATATTTT. This sequence encodes CAWTGGNSGNTIYF.